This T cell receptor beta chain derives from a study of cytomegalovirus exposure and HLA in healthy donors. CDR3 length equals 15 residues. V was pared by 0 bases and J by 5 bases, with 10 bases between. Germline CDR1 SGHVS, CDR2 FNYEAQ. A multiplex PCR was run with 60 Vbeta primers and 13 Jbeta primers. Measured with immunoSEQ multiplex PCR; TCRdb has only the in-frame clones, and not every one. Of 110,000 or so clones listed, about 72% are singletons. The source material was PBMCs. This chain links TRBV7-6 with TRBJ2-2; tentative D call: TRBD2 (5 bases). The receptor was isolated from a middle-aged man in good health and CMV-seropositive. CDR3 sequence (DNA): TGTGCCAGCAGCTTAGCGTCTAGCCTGACCGGGGAGCTGTTTTTT. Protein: CASSLASSLTGELFF.